This record looks at one T cell receptor beta chain sequence and its context. Survey-level TCR beta sequencing used the immunoSEQ assay. Clones were read by immunoSEQ multiplex PCR, and TCRdb kept only the in-frame ones, dropping some. The table records nearly 70,000 clones, 93% of them present only once. The V and J ends lost 1 base and 5 bases, in that order; junction bases with no gene match: 6. Germline loops: CDR1 LGHDT, CDR2 YNNKEL (reference sequence). The length of the CDR3 is 15 residues. This clonotype was obtained from a man aged 35-49 years with rheumatoid arthritis. This sequence joins TRBV3-1 (or the pseudogene TRBV3-2) and TRBJ1-2, with TRBD1 matching over 8 bases. Sequencing input: PBMCs. The CDR3 reads CASSQGAGGRYGYTF. DNA for the CDR3: TGTGCCAGCAGCCAAGGCGCAGGGGGCCGATATGGCTACACCTTC.